The T cell receptor (beta chain) described here comes from a study of T-cell memory formation after mild COVID-19. Study-level points and caveats: There were some responding clones in pre-infection memory, which suggested that cross-reactive memory had joined.

One entry per CDR3 protein results from TCRdb running MiXCR on the 5' RACE reads. The data show about 140,000 distinct CDR3 sequences, with 6% seen just once and roughly 1.9% held by the top ten. In germline, CDR1 is SGHRS, CDR2 YFSETQ. The junction had 10 bases not matched to a gene; V was cut back by 1 base and J by 6 bases. The CDR3 is made up of 18 amino acids. This clonotype was seen at least ten times. The antigen is undetermined. Sequencing was done on a sample of PBMCs or a T cell subset sorted from them (not recorded which). This clonotype originated in an adult woman who had mild COVID-19 (a few samples of this study predate the infection). Cell type and time point are not known. The V and J genes are TRBV5-1 and TRBJ2-1; 13 nucleotides agree with TRBD2. CDR3 amino acids: CASSLLPDTSGRANEQFF. CDR3 nucleotides: TGCGCCAGCAGCTTGTTGCCAGATACTAGCGGGAGGGCCAATGAGCAGTTCTTC.